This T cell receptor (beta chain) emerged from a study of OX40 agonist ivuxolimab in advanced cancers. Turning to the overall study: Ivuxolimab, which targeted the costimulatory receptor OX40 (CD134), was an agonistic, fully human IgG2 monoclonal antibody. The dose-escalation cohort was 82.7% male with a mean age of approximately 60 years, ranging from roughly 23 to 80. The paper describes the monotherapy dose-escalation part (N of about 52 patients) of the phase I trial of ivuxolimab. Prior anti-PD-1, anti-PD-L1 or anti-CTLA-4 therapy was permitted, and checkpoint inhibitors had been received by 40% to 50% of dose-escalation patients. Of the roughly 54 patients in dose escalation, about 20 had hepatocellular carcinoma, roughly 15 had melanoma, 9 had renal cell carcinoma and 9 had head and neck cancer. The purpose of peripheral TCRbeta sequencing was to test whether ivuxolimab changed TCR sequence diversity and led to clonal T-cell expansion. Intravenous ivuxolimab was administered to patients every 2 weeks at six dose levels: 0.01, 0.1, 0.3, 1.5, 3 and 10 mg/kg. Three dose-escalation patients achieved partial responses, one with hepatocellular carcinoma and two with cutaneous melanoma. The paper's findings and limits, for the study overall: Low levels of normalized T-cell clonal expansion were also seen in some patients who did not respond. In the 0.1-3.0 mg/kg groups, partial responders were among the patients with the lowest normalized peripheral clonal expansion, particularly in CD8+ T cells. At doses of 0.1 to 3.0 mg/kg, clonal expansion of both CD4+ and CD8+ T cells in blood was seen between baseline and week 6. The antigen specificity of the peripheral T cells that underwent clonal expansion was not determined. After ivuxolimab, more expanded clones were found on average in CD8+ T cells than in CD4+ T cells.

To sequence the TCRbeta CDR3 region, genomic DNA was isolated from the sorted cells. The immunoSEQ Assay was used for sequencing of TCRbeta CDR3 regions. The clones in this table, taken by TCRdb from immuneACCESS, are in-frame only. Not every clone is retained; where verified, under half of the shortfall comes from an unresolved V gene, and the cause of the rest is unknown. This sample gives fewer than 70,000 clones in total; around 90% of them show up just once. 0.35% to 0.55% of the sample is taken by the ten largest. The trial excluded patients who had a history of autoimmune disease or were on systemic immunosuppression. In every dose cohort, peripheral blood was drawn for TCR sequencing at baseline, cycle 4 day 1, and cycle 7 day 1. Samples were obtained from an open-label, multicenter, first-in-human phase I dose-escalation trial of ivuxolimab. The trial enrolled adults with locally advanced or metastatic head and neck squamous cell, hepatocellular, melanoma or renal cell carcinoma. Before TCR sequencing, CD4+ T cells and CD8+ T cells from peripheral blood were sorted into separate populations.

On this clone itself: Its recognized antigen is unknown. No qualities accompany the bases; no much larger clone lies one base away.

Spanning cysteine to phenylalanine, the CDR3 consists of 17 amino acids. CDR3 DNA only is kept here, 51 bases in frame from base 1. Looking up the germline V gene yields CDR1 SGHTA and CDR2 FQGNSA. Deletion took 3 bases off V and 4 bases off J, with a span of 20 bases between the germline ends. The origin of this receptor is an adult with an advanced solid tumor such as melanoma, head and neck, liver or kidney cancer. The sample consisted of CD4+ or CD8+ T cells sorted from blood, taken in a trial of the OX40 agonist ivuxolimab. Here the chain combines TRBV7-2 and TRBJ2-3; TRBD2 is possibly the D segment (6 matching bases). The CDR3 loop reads CASSLLAGSSGADTQYF. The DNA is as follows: TGTGCCAGCAGCTTGCTGGCGGGGTCGTCGGGCGCAGATACGCAGTATTTT.